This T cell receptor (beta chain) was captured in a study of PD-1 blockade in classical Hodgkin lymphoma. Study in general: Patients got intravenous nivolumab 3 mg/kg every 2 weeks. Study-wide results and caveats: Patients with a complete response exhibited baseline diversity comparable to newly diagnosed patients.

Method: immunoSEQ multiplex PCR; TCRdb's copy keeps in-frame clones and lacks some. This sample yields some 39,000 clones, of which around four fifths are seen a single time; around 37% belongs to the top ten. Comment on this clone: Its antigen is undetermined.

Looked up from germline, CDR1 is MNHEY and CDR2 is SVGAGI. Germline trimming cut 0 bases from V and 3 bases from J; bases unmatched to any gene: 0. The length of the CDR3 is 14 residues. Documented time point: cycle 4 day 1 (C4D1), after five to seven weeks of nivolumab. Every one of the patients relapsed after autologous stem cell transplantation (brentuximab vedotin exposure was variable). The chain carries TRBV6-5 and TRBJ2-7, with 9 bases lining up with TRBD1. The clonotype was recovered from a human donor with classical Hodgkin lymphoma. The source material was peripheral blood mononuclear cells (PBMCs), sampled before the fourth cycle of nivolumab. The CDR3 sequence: CASSYSGQGYEQYF. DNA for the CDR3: TGTGCCAGCAGTTACTCGGGACAGGGCTACGAGCAGTACTTC.